Listed here are 16 T cell receptor beta chains from one sample, sequenced in a study of cytomegalovirus exposure and HLA in healthy donors. With 60 Vbeta and 13 Jbeta primers, the PCR was carried out. This table comes from immunoSEQ multiplex PCR, and its TCRdb copy is limited to in-frame clones, with some not included. This sample has roughly 160,000 clones, with about three quarters found just once. Sequences were obtained from PBMCs. The receptors were gathered from a girl between 5 and 17 years old in good health and CMV-seronegative.

The chain uses TRBV10-3 and TRBJ1-5, with 8 nucleotides matching TRBD1. Trimming took 6 bases from V and 6 from J; bases not matched to a gene: 7. CDR3 length: 14 amino acids. CDR1 and CDR2 from the germline V gene are ENHRY and SYGVKD. The CDR3 reads CAISALQGGQPQHF. CDR3 nucleotide sequence: TGTGCCATCAGCGCTTTACAGGGGGGTCAGCCCCAGCATTTT.

CDR3: CASSIGGTGYGYTF. In DNA, the CDR3 is TGTGCCAGTAGTATAGGAGGGACAGGGTACGGCTACACCTTC. The chain combines TRBV19 with TRBJ1-2; TRBD1 matches at 9 bases. The CDR3 contains 14 residues. Per the germline V gene, CDR1 is LNHDA and CDR2 is SQIVND (reference sequence). V lost 1 base to trimming and J lost 8 bases; unmatched junction nucleotides: 5.

In the case of this clone: Other DNA sequences of this sample code for an identical CDR3. The chain has TRBV5-1 and TRBJ2-7; a possible D gene is TRBD1 (6 bases). CDR1 SGHRS and CDR2 YFSETQ come from the germline V gene. This CDR3 region has 14 residues. V lost 4 bases, J lost 5 bases, and 16 bases lay in between. The CDR3 is CASSLTGQNNEQYF. In DNA form, the CDR3 reads TGCGCCAGCAGCCTGACGGGACAAAACAACGAGCAGTACTTC.

This sequence joins TRBV5-6 and TRBJ2-5; 7 nucleotides line up with TRBD2. Per germline, CDR1 SGHDT and CDR2 YYEEEE. This CDR3 region has 15 residues. With 0 bases clipped from V and 7 bases from J, the junction kept 9 bases outside the gene matches. CDR3 sequence (DNA): TGTGCCAGCAGCTTGGGGACTAGTGGGTTTGGGACCCAGTACTTC. Amino acids: CASSLGTSGFGTQYF.

V is TRBV19 and J is TRBJ1-6, with 9 bases that match TRBD1. V shed 6 bases and J 6 bases; nucleotides not matched to a gene: 6. The CDR3 length is 15 residues. CDR1 and CDR2 (germline): LNHDA, SQIVND (reference sequence). The CDR3 here is CASRPTGGVNSPLHF. DNA for the CDR3: TGTGCCAGTAGACCCACAGGGGGCGTTAATTCACCCCTCCACTTT.

This rearrangement joins TRBV6-6 to TRBJ1-5; D gene ambiguous. This CDR3 region has 11 residues. Germline V gene data show CDR1 as MNHNY and CDR2 as SVGAGI (reference sequence). With 5 bases removed from V and 6 bases from J, the gap between germline ends came to 5 bases. The chain's CDR3 is CASSTGQPQHF. DNA for the CDR3: TGTGCCAGCAGTACGGGTCAGCCCCAGCATTTT.

The chain employs TRBV5-1 and TRBJ2-7, with D perhaps matching TRBD1 (5 bases). Trimming stripped 5 bases from V and 2 bases from J, with 11 bases between. Germline CDR1 and CDR2: SGHRS and YFSETQ. CDR3 length equals 13 residues. Here the CDR3 DNA reads TGCGCCAGCAGTAGTACAGGCACCTACGAGCAGTACTTC. Encoded protein: CASSSTGTYEQYF.

This rearrangement joins TRBV27 to TRBJ1-5; D remains ambiguous. The CDR3 runs to 15 residues. CDR1 and CDR2 from the germline V gene are MNHEY and SMNVEV (reference sequence). The V end was cut by 0 bases, the J end by 1 base, with 7 bases between. This chain's CDR3 is CASSLSWQSNQPQHF. CDR3 in DNA: TGTGCCAGCAGTTTATCGTGGCAAAGCAATCAGCCCCAGCATTTT.

This clone was seen more than once but under ten times. The chain couples TRBV4-1 to TRBJ2-5; tentative D call: TRBD1 (6 bases). The V end lost 0 bases, the J end lost 3 bases, and 14 bases lay between the germline ends. CDR1 is MGHRA and CDR2 is YSYEKL in the germline V gene. This CDR3 spans 16 amino acids. The CDR3 region has the DNA TGCGCCAGCAGCCAAGATAGCTCAGGGGCCGAAGAGACCCAGTACTTC. This sequence encodes CASSQDSSGAEETQYF.

The J gene is TRBJ1-4, the V gene TRBV7-6; 7 bases line up with TRBD1. Germline CDR1 SGHVS, CDR2 FNYEAQ. V trimming: 4 bases; J trimming: 4 bases; junction bases outside the gene matches: 3. CDR3 length: 14 residues. CDR3 in DNA: TGTGCCAGCAGCTCAACAGGGGTTAATGAAAAACTGTTTTTT. Its translation: CASSSTGVNEKLFF.

The CDR3 DNA reads as TGTGCCAGCAGCTTGAAAGCCCCGCGGAATGAGCAGTTCTTC. It yields the protein CASSLKAPRNEQFF. The rearrangement uses TRBV5-4 and TRBJ2-1, with D uncertain. The CDR3 contains 14 residues. Germline lookup yields CDR1 SGHNT and CDR2 YYREEE (reference sequence). The V end lost 1 base, the J end lost 7 bases, and 12 bases lay between the germline ends.

This clone was counted a few times. The chain combines TRBV30 with TRBJ2-5; the D gene is possibly TRBD2 (7 bases). The CDR3 is 16 residues long. Trimming cost V 3 bases and J 5 bases, with 22 bases left between them. Germline V gives CDR1 GTSNPN, CDR2 SVGIG (reference sequence). This chain's CDR3 is CAWRPPPGGRWETQYF. The CDR3 bases are TGTGCCTGGAGGCCTCCCCCCGGGGGGCGCTGGGAGACCCAGTACTTC.

This clone was detected a few times. The V gene is TRBV19, the J gene TRBJ2-4; perhaps TRBD1 as D (5 bases). This CDR3 contains 16 residues. The V gene's germline CDR1 is LNHDA and CDR2 SQIVND (reference sequence). Trimming stripped 9 bases from V and 0 bases from J, with 18 bases between. CDR3 nucleotide sequence: TGTGCCAGCATGAATACTGCAGGGCTAGCCAAAAACATTCAGTACTTC. Encoded protein: CASMNTAGLAKNIQYF.

Comment on this clone: Other nucleotide sequences in the sample specify the same CDR3. The V gene is TRBV9, the J gene TRBJ1-2; 7 bases fit TRBD1. Trimming at V came to 0 bases and at J to 6 bases, leaving 8 bases not matched to a gene. Germline values: CDR1 SGDLS, CDR2 YYNGEE. The CDR3 runs to 15 residues. CDR3 sequence (DNA): TGTGCCAGCAGCGTAGGGGCAGGGGGATTGCATGGCTACACCTTC. The encoded protein is CASSVGAGGLHGYTF.

This clone was counted only a few times. This chain connects TRBV5-1 to TRBJ1-1, with D perhaps TRBD1 (5 bases). Germline CDR1 is SGHRS and CDR2 is YFSETQ. With 3 bases removed from V and 1 base from J, the gap between germline ends came to 13 bases. CDR3 length: 15 amino acids. The CDR3 DNA follows: TGCGCCAGCAGCTCCCAAACGACAGAGAACACTGAAGCTTTCTTT. Protein sequence: CASSSQTTENTEAFF.

This clone showed up just a few times. The V gene is TRBV19, the J gene TRBJ1-1; D remains ambiguous. Germline V gene data show CDR1 as LNHDA and CDR2 as SQIVND (reference sequence). The CDR3 is 14 amino acids. Trimming stripped 1 base from V and 0 bases from J, with 6 bases between. The CDR3 here is CASSIGRLNTEAFF. The DNA for the CDR3 is TGTGCCAGTAGTATAGGGAGACTGAACACTGAAGCTTTCTTT.